A selection of T cell receptor beta chains follows, all from one sample in a study of blood T cells in healthy people across ages. From the 5' RACE reads, TCRdb called clonotypes with MiXCR, one entry per CDR3 protein. The sample lists approximately 820,000 distinct CDR3 sequences, under 45% occurring once. Sequencing was carried out using blood. The receptors derive from a man between 60 and 70 years old in good health. Both conserved end residues are part of each CDR3. D genes are given only for firm matches. The listing skips clone size in some rows; elsewhere it reads once, few, many or a size class.

few	TRBD1	TRBJ2-3	TRBV29-1	TGCAGCGTGTGGACAGGGGGTGCAGATACGCAGTATTTT	CSVWTGGADTQYF
NA	NA	TRBJ2-5	TRBV6-1	TGTGCCAGCAGCGCAATCGGGGGGCGAGAGACCCAGTACTTC	CASSAIGGRETQYF
NA	TRBD2	TRBJ2-7	TRBV6-2/TRBV6-3	TGTGCCAGCAGTTGCGGCCTAGCGGGGCACTACGAGCAGTACTTC	CASSCGLAGHYEQYF
NA	TRBD1	TRBJ1-2	TRBV7-3	TGTGCCAGCAGCCCTACCACAGGGGGCTTTGGCTACACCTTC	CASSPTTGGFGYTF
NA	TRBD2	TRBJ2-3	TRBV15	TGTGCCACCAGCAGAGGGGGTTTAGGCGGTAGCGGGGGATTCACAGATACGCAGTATTTT	CATSRGGLGGSGGFTDTQYF
many	NA	TRBJ2-5	TRBV20-1	TGCAGACCAGGGAGCCAAGAGACCCAGTACTTC	CRPGSQETQYF
few	NA	TRBJ2-1	TRBV20-1	TGCAGTGCTAGGCCACTCCGGGACGGCAATGAGCAGTTCTTC	CSARPLRDGNEQFF
NA	TRBD2	TRBJ2-1	TRBV6-2/TRBV6-3	TGTGCCAGCAGTTACCAGAGCGGGGGAGTTTACAATGAGCAGTTCTTC	CASSYQSGGVYNEQFF
few	NA	TRBJ2-5	TRBV20-1	TGCAGTGCTAGAGATCTTGGAGGGTTTCAGACCCAGTACTTC	CSARDLGGFQTQYF
NA	NA	TRBJ2-3	TRBV28	TGTGCCAGCAGTGAAGACAGGCCCACAGCAGATACGCAGTATTTT	CASSEDRPTADTQYF
NA	TRBD1	TRBJ2-7	TRBV6-2/TRBV6-3	TGTGCCAGCAGCACCGGGACAGGGGTAGGCAATGAGCAGTACTTC	CASSTGTGVGNEQYF
few	NA	TRBJ2-1	TRBV7-2	TGTGCCAGCAGCCACCGAGATAGCCGCCGCAATGAGCAGTTCTTC	CASSHRDSRRNEQFF
NA	NA	TRBJ1-1	TRBV20-1	TGCAGTGCTAGAGATCCCCCGCAAACTGAAGCTTTCTTT	CSARDPPQTEAFF
NA	NA	TRBJ1-4	TRBV7-2	TGTGCCAGCAGCTTAAGTTGGCGACCTGGGGAAAAACTGTTTTTT	CASSLSWRPGEKLFF
NA	NA	TRBJ1-4	TRBV20-1	TGCAGTGCCTTAGAGGGGGGCGGAGGAAAACTGTTTTTT	CSALEGGGGKLFF
NA	NA	TRBJ1-1	TRBV14	TGTGCCAGCAGTCTTCAGGGGCAGTGGTTCACTGAAGCTTTCTTT	CASSLQGQWFTEAFF
NA	NA	TRBJ2-4	TRBV5-1	TGCGCCAGCAGCTTGGCCGGGGGCGAAAACATTCAGTACTTC	CASSLAGGENIQYF
few	NA	TRBJ2-1	TRBV4-3	TGCGCCAGCAGCCACTTAAGAGGACAGTCCTACAATGAGCAGTTCTTC	CASSHLRGQSYNEQFF
few	TRBD2	TRBJ2-5	TRBV20-1	TGCAGTGCTTCGGCGGGGGAGCCCCAAGAGACCCAGTACTTC	CSASAGEPQETQYF
few	NA	TRBJ2-7	TRBV7-9	TGTGCCAGCAGCTTGGAGGGATACTCCTACGAGCAGTACTTC	CASSLEGYSYEQYF
NA	NA	TRBJ2-3	TRBV12-3/TRBV12-4	TGTGCCAGCAGTCTGAGGAGCAGCGGTCCCGCAGATACGCAGTATTTT	CASSLRSSGPADTQYF
NA	NA	TRBJ2-7	TRBV7-2	TGTGCCAGCAGCTTAGTGGCCCAAAGCTCCTACAAGCAGTACTTC	CASSLVAQSSYKQYF
NA	TRBD2	TRBJ2-5	TRBV28	TGTGCCAGCAGCCCCACTAGCGGGGCGCTTGAGACCCAGTACTTC	CASSPTSGALETQYF
NA	TRBD1	TRBJ2-7	TRBV7-9	TGTGCCAGCAGCAAAGCATCCGGGACAGGGGGCTACGAGCAGTACTTC	CASSKASGTGGYEQYF
NA	NA	TRBJ2-3	TRBV7-7	TGTGCCAGCAGCCTTCGGACGCTGCACACAGATACGCAGTATTTT	CASSLRTLHTDTQYF
NA	NA	TRBJ1-1	TRBV3-1	TGTGCCAGCAGTGAAACAGGGAGAACAACTGAAGCTTTCTTT	CASSETGRTTEAFF
few	TRBD1	TRBJ2-7	TRBV6-5	TGTGCCAGCAGATCGGACAGGGGGTACGACGAGCAGTACTTC	CASRSDRGYDEQYF
NA	TRBD1	TRBJ1-2	TRBV29-1	TGCAGCGTTTCTGGTGGGGGACAGGGCTATGGCTACACCTTC	CSVSGGGQGYGYTF
NA	TRBD1	TRBJ2-3	TRBV12-3/TRBV12-4	TGTGCCAGCACTCAGGGACAGAAAAAGGCAGATACGCAGTATTTT	CASTQGQKKADTQYF
NA	TRBD1	TRBJ1-4	TRBV6-2/TRBV6-3	TGTGCCAGCAGTGGTCGACAGGGATTACATGAAAAACTGTTTTTT	CASSGRQGLHEKLFF
NA	NA	TRBJ2-7	TRBV5-6	TGTGCCAGCAGCATGCTACCGGGCCAGATGATAATCGAGCAGTACTTC	CASSMLPGQMIIEQYF